This T cell receptor (beta chain) was recorded in a study of blood T cell repertoires in COVID-19. The wider study: The samples span acute and convalescent COVID-19 from the United States, Italy and Spain. Sample material is recorded as cDNA or gDNA derived from T cells, B-cell-depleted T cells, or PBMCs.

Authors' processing steps: Nucleated cell number was recorded as an estimate derived from reference gene primer amplification. Some clones are missing from TCRdb's copy, which holds only in-frame ones; the method was immunoSEQ multiplex PCR. Clone size and V and J calls were adopted from that table, with D and trimming inferred from the DNA. The sample lists 100,000 to 120,000 clones, roughly 82% occurring once. V lost 1 base and J lost 0; bases outside the gene matches: 12. The CDR3 has 19 amino acids. Germline values: CDR1 SGHTA, CDR2 FQGNSA. The specimen sequenced was peripheral blood. The gene calls are TRBV7-2 and TRBJ1-3, with 7 positions matching TRBD1. This sequence was found in a woman between 35 and 50 years old with acute or convalescent COVID-19. Here the CDR3 DNA reads TGTGCCAGCAGCTTAGATATCAAGGGGGCGCGGAGCTCTGGAAACACCATATATTTT. The encoded protein is CASSLDIKGARSSGNTIYF. Together with reference TRBV7-2 and TRBJ1-3, the CDR3 gives the full variable domain: GAGVSQSPSNKVTEKGKDVELRCDPISGHTALYWYRQSLGQGLEFLIYFQGNSAPDKSGLPSDRFSAERTGGSVSTLTIQRTQQEDSAVYLCASSLDIKGARSSGNTIYFGEGSWLTVV.